This TCR beta chain comes out of a study of CD8+CD57+ T cells in acquired aplastic anemia. About the study: DNA from sorted CD4+ and CD8+ cells averaged approximately 2.9 ug. Points from the study as a whole: Any difference that existed in CD8+ Simpson's diversity between patients and controls was not significant. There were roughly 30 CD8+ CDR3 sequences that occurred in both patients and controls.

TCR beta VDJ and CDR3 profiles were obtained from a genomic DNA template. Each CDR3 protein is one row after TCRdb ran MiXCR on the reads. Counted here are approximately 40,000 distinct CDR3 sequences, roughly two thirds occurring once; the ten biggest clones make up roughly three fifths. In patients chosen for sequencing, flow cytometry had shown CD8+CD57+ cell expansion. Severe acquired aplastic anemia affected all patients. This clonotype was observed a handful of times. Its antigen is still unknown. The clonotype originates from a human donor with aplastic anemia. Sequencing was performed on sorted CD4+, CD8+, or CD8+CD57+ T cells (not recorded which) from PBMCs.

This CDR3 reads CTGTSVTEQFF. The CDR3 DNA is TGCACCGGGACTAGCGTCACTGAGCAGTTCTTC. The chain links TRBV29-1 to TRBJ2-1; TRBD2 matches at 10 bases. The CDR3 has 11 amino acids. Germline V gene lookup returns CDR1 SQVTM and CDR2 ANQGSEA.